Listed here is a single T cell receptor beta chain. Its antigen is unidentified. These data belong to a study of cytomegalovirus exposure and HLA in healthy donors. Study-wide points: Association with HLA alleles at 0.05 false discovery rate was found for approximately 18,000 TCR beta sequences in a later analysis.

Germline trimming cut 3 bases from V and 6 bases from J; bases unmatched to any gene: 6. The CDR3 has 15 amino acids. Germline V gives CDR1 SGHRS, CDR2 YFSETQ. PCR amplification relied on 60 Vbeta primers (plus 13 Jbeta primers). TCRdb's copy holds only in-frame clones and misses some; the assay was immunoSEQ multiplex PCR. The table has about 160,000 clones, about 85% seen once. The source of this sequence is a man aged 18-30 years in good health and CMV-seropositive. Sequenced sample: PBMCs. J is TRBJ1-5 and V is TRBV5-1; 10 bases line up with TRBD1. The CDR3 coding sequence is TGCGCCAGCAGCTCGGGGACAGGGGATGGTCAGCCCCAGCATTTT. Amino acids: CASSSGTGDGQPQHF.